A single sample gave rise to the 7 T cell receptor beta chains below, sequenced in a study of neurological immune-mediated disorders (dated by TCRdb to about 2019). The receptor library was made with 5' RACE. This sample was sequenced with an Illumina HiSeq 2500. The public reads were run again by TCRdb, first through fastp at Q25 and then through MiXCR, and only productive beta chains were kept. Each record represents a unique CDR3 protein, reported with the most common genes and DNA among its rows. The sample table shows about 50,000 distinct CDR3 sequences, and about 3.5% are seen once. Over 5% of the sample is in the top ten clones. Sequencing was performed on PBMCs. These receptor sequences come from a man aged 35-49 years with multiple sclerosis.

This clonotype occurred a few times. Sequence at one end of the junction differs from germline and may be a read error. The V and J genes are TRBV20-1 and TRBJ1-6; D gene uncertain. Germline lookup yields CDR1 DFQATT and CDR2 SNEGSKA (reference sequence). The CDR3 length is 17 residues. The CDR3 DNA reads TGCAGTGCTAGTGATTATGTAGCGAGCTCCTATAATTCACCCCTCAACTTT. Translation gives CSASDYVASSYNSPLNF.

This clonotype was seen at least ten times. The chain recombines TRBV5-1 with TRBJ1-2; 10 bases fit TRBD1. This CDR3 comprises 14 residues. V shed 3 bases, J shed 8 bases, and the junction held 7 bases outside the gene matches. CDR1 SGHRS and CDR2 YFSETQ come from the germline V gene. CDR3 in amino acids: CASSSGTGERGYTF. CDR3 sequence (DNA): TGCGCCAGCAGCTCCGGGACAGGGGAGCGCGGCTACACCTTC.

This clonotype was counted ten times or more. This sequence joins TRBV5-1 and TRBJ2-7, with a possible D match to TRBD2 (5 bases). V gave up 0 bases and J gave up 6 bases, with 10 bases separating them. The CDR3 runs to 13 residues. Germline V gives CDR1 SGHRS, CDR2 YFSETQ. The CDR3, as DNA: TGCGCCAGCAGCTTGGACAGCGCGGGCGAGCAGTACTTC. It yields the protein CASSLDSAGEQYF.

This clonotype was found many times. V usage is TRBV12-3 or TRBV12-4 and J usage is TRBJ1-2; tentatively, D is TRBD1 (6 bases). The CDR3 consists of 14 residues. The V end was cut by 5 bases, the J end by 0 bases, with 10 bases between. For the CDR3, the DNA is TGTGCCAGCAGTGCACAGGGCACTAACTATGGCTACACCTTC. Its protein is CASSAQGTNYGYTF.

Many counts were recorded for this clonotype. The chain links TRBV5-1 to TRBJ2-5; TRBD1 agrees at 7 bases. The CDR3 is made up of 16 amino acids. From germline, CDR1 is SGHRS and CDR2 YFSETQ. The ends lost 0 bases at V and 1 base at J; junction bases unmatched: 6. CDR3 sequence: CASSLALGTAQETQYF. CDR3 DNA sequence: TGCGCCAGCAGCTTGGCCTTAGGGACAGCCCAAGAGACCCAGTACTTC. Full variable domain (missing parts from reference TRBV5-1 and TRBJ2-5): KAGVTQTPRYLIKTRGQQVTLSCSPISGHRSVSWYQQTPGQGLQFLFEYFSETQRNKGNFPGRFSGRQFSNSRSEMNVSTLELGDSALYLCASSLALGTAQETQYFGPGTRLLVL.

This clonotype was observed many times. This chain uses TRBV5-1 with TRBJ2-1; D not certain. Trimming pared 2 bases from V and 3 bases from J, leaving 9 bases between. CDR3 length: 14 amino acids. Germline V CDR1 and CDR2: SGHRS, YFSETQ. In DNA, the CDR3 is TGCGCCAGCAGCTTTGGCAGCAGCTACAATGAGCAGTTCTTC. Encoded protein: CASSFGSSYNEQFF.

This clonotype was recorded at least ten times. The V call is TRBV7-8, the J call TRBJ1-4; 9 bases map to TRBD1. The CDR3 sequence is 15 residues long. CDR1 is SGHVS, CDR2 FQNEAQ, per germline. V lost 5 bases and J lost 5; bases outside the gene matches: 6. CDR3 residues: CASSRLGTGNEKLFF. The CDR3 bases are TGTGCCAGCAGCCGCCTTGGGACAGGGAATGAAAAACTGTTTTTT.